Presented here are 27 T cell receptor beta chains from one specimen sequenced in a study of blood T cell repertoires in COVID-19. Sequencing used immunoSEQ multiplex PCR; TCRdb keeps in-frame clones, though not all of them. The sample gives over 200,000 clones, 88% of which show up once; less than 3% is in the top ten. Input material: peripheral blood. The receptor set was obtained from a woman aged 60 to 75 with acute or convalescent COVID-19.

This rearrangement joins TRBV6-6 to TRBJ1-5, with TRBD1 matching 8 bases. The CDR3 contains 14 residues. With V trimmed by 7 bases and J by 4 bases, 6 bases remained unmatched. Germline values: CDR1 MNHNY, CDR2 SVGAGI (reference sequence). CDR3 bases: TGTGCCAGCACCGGGACAGGAGCGAATCAGCCCCAGCATTTT. As protein: CASTGTGANQPQHF.

V usage is TRBV6-2 or TRBV6-3 and J usage is TRBJ1-2; TRBD1 aligns across 8 bases. Germline CDR1 MNHEY, CDR2 SVGEGT. The CDR3 spans 15 residues. V was clipped by 2 bases and J by 4 bases; unmatched bases: 6. CDR3 DNA: TGTGCCAGCAGTTACGCCGGACAGGGCATCTATGGCTACACCTTC. It is translated as CASSYAGQGIYGYTF.

This chain links TRBV14 with TRBJ1-2; TRBD1 might be the D (5 bases). CDR1 and CDR2 (germline): SGHDN, FVKESK. This CDR3 is built from 16 residues. V shed 0 bases and J shed 0 bases, with 11 bases lying between them. CDR3: CASSQDRVGANYGYTF. The CDR3 coding sequence is TGTGCCAGCAGCCAAGATCGGGTAGGGGCTAACTATGGCTACACCTTC.

The chain is built from TRBV4-1 and TRBJ2-3; perhaps TRBD2 as D (5 bases). The germline gives CDR1 MGHRA, CDR2 YSYEKL. The CDR3 has 15 residues. Trimming shortened V by 4 bases and J by 2 bases, and 13 bases separated the two germline ends. Here the CDR3 reads CASSPFERNTDTQYF. The CDR3 coding sequence is TGCGCCAGCAGCCCGTTCGAGCGGAACACAGATACGCAGTATTTT.

The chain carries TRBV10-2 and TRBJ2-2; 11 bases are shared with TRBD2. Germline V gene data show CDR1 as WSHSY and CDR2 as SAAADI. V gave up 6 bases and J gave up 4 bases; unmatched junction bases: 4. The CDR3 sequence is 15 residues long. CDR3: CASSLAGGLTGELFF. The CDR3 region has the DNA TGCGCCAGCAGCCTAGCGGGGGGCCTCACCGGGGAGCTGTTTTTT.

The chain carries TRBV6-1 and TRBJ1-5, with TRBD1 matching over 8 bases. The CDR3 has 16 amino acids. The V gene end was trimmed by 4 bases and the J gene end by 3 bases; junction bases not matched to a gene: 8. Germline CDR1 and CDR2: MNHNS and SASEGT. The CDR3 DNA reads as TGTGCCAGCAGTGCGACAGGGGTGGGATTCAATCAGCCCCAGCATTTT. This encodes CASSATGVGFNQPQHF.

The rearrangement links TRBV5-1 to TRBJ1-3; D is perhaps TRBD1 (6 bases). The CDR3 sequence is 16 residues long. CDR1 and CDR2 from the germline V gene are SGHRS and YFSETQ. V lost 3 bases and J 0 bases, leaving 13 bases between the germline ends. CDR3 coding DNA: TGCGCCAGCAGCTCCTCCCCAGGGGTCTCTGGAAACACCATATATTTT. This encodes CASSSSPGVSGNTIYF. Supplemented by reference TRBV5-1 and TRBJ1-3, the full variable domain reads KAGVTQTPRYLIKTRGQQVTLSCSPISGHRSVSWYQQTPGQGLQFLFEYFSETQRNKGNFPGRFSGRQFSNSRSEMNVSTLELGDSALYLCASSSSPGVSGNTIYFGEGSWLTVV.

The chain links TRBV19 to TRBJ1-5, with a tentative D call TRBD1 (5 bases). With 10 bases removed from V and 0 bases from J, the gap between germline ends came to 16 bases. This CDR3 contains 15 residues. CDR1 is LNHDA and CDR2 is SQIVND in the germline V gene (reference sequence). CDR3 protein: CATKHRINSNQPQHF. CDR3 nucleotide sequence: TGTGCCACCAAGCACAGGATTAATAGCAATCAGCCCCAGCATTTT.

This clone was seen a handful of times. The V call is TRBV4-3, the J call TRBJ1-2, with D perhaps TRBD1 (5 bases). CDR3 length: 15 residues. The germline V gene has CDR1 LGHNA and CDR2 YSLEER. Trimming removed 0 bases at V and 7 bases at J, with 15 bases between. The CDR3 nucleotides read TGCGCCAGCAGCCAAGAAGTCGGGGGTAGTGGTGGCTACACCTTC. Residues: CASSQEVGGSGGYTF.

The chain combines TRBV20-1 with TRBJ2-5, with D unresolved. CDR1 and CDR2 (germline): DFQATT, SNEGSKA (reference sequence). The CDR3 runs to 10 residues. Trimming shortened V by 6 bases and J by 2 bases, and 4 bases separated the two germline ends. The CDR3 sequence: CSAYQETQYF. The CDR3, as DNA: TGCAGTGCGTATCAAGAGACCCAGTACTTC.

The chain uses TRBV9 and TRBJ2-1, with D maybe TRBD2 (6 bases). The germline V gene encodes CDR1 SGDLS and CDR2 YYNGEE. CDR3 size: 13 residues. With 4 bases removed from V and 7 bases from J, the gap between germline ends came to 12 bases. The CDR3 loop is CASSRTAGNEQFF. In DNA, the CDR3 is TGTGCCAGCAGCCGAACGGCGGGGAATGAGCAGTTCTTC.

The V gene is TRBV30, the J gene TRBJ2-5; TRBD2 is a possible D gene (6 bases). CDR3 size: 11 residues. The germline gives CDR1 GTSNPN, CDR2 SVGIG (reference sequence). V was cut by 7 bases and J by 7 bases, with 13 bases left in between. CDR3: CALDVGGTQYF. The DNA of the CDR3 is TGTGCCTTGGATGTGGGAGGGACCCAGTACTTC. The full variable domain, in which reference TRBV30 and TRBJ2-5 provide the parts outside the CDR3, is SQTIHQWPATLVQPVGSPLSLECTVEGTSNPNLYWYRQAAGRGLQLLFYSVGIGQISSEVPQNLSASRPQDRQFILSSKKLLLSDSGFYLCALDVGGTQYFGPGTRLLVL.

V is TRBV9 and J is TRBJ2-7; 9 positions match TRBD1. After removal of 3 bases from V and 6 bases from J, the junction contained 1 base not matched to a gene. The CDR3 extends over 12 amino acids. Germline loops: CDR1 SGDLS, CDR2 YYNGEE. CDR3 sequence: CASSEGQGEQYF. In DNA, the CDR3 is TGTGCCAGCAGCGAGGGACAGGGCGAGCAGTACTTC.

V is TRBV24-1 and J is TRBJ2-3, with D tentatively TRBD2 (6 bases). The V gene lost 2 bases and the J gene lost 2 bases, with 16 bases spanning the gap. The CDR3 is made up of 17 amino acids. The germline CDR1 and CDR2 sequences are KGHDR and SFDVKD. The CDR3 region has the DNA TGTGCCACCAGTGATTCCATGGAGGGGCCCGCCACAGATACGCAGTATTTT. Translated: CATSDSMEGPATDTQYF.

CDR3: CASSIDGGEKLFF. The CDR3 nucleotides are TGTGCCAGTAGTATAGACGGGGGTGAAAAACTGTTTTTT. The gene calls are TRBV19 and TRBJ1-4; possible D gene TRBD1, 5 bases. CDR1 and CDR2 from the germline V gene are LNHDA and SQIVND (reference sequence). CDR3 size: 13 residues. V was trimmed by 0 bases and J by 7 bases, leaving 6 bases between them.

This clone was observed a single time. This chain joins TRBV7-2 and TRBJ2-7; the match to TRBD1 covers 8 bases. The V segment lost 5 bases and the J segment 2 bases; nucleotides outside the gene matches: 8. This CDR3 comprises 15 residues. Germline V lookup: CDR1 SGHTA, CDR2 FQGNSA. The CDR3 sequence is CASSPRGQGAYEQYF. CDR3 coding DNA: TGTGCCAGCAGCCCCCGAGGACAGGGAGCCTACGAGCAGTACTTC.

The gene calls are TRBV18 and TRBJ2-1; 11 nucleotides agree with TRBD1. V gave up 4 bases and J gave up 4 bases; unmatched junction bases: 6. This CDR3 is built from 16 residues. The germline CDR1 and CDR2 sequences are KGHSH and LQKENI. In DNA form, the CDR3 reads TGTGCCAGCTCACACGGACAGGGGGCGGTGTACAATGAGCAGTTCTTC. Its translation is CASSHGQGAVYNEQFF.

Here the CDR3 DNA reads TGTGCCAGCAGCCCCCCAGGCCCGAGTGGCTACACCTTC. This gives the protein CASSPPGPSGYTF. The V gene is TRBV7-9, the J gene TRBJ1-2, with D uncertain. CDR1 and CDR2 (germline): SEHNR, FQNEAQ (reference sequence). The CDR3 is 13 amino acids. Trimming stripped 5 bases from V and 7 bases from J, with 14 bases between.

This clone was recorded only once. The chain employs TRBV18 and TRBJ2-5; weak D call: TRBD2 (7 bases). Germline lookup yields CDR1 KGHSH and CDR2 LQKENI. There are 17 residues in the CDR3. V was pared by 3 bases and J by 5 bases, with 22 bases between. Here the CDR3 DNA reads TGTGCCAGCTCACCTAACCTCTCACAGGGAGGGAGGGAGACCCAGTACTTC. It codes for CASSPNLSQGGRETQYF. Variable domain in full (rest from reference TRBV18 and TRBJ2-5): NAGVMQNPRHLVRRRGQEARLRCSPMKGHSHVYWYRQLPEEGLKFMVYLQKENIIDESGMPKERFSAEFPKEGPSILRIQQVVRGDSAAYFCASSPNLSQGGRETQYFGPGTRLLVL.

The rearrangement links TRBV12-3 or TRBV12-4 to TRBJ1-6; no firm D call. Trimming pared 6 bases from V and 13 bases from J, leaving 10 bases between. The length of the CDR3 is 11 residues. The CDR3 DNA follows: TGTGCCAGCAGCGGAGGAGCGCCCCTCCACTTT. Translated: CASSGGAPLHF.

V usage is TRBV12-3 or TRBV12-4 and J usage is TRBJ1-6, with D possibly matching TRBD1 (6 bases). The V end lost 6 bases, the J end lost 9 bases, and 9 bases lay between the germline ends. The CDR3 has 12 amino acids. CDR3 region: CASSKGGSPLHF. The CDR3 DNA reads TGTGCCAGCAGCAAAGGGGGTTCACCCCTCCACTTT.

This clone was observed a single time. V gene TRBV5-6 combines with J gene TRBJ1-3; TRBD1 aligns across 8 bases. CDR3 length: 15 residues. Trimming at V came to 4 bases and at J to 4 bases, leaving 7 bases not matched to a gene. Germline CDR1 is SGHDT and CDR2 is YYEEEE. The CDR3, as DNA: TGTGCCAGCAGCCCTACAGGGGGATCGGGAAACACCATATATTTT. Amino acid sequence: CASSPTGGSGNTIYF. Filled out from reference TRBV5-6 and TRBJ1-3, the complete variable domain reads DAGVTQSPTHLIKTRGQQVTLRCSPKSGHDTVSWYQQALGQGPQFIFQYYEEEERQRGNFPDRFSGHQFPNYSSELNVNALLLGDSALYLCASSPTGGSGNTIYFGEGSWLTVV.

The chain recombines TRBV3-1 (or the pseudogene TRBV3-2) with TRBJ2-1; 13 positions agree with TRBD2. The CDR3 sequence is 17 residues long. After removal of 0 bases from V and 9 bases from J, the junction contained 8 bases not matched to a gene. CDR1 is LGHDT and CDR2 is YNNKEL in the germline V gene (reference sequence). The CDR3 coding sequence is TGTGCCAGCAGCCAAGATCTACTAGCGGGGGGGCCGAGTGAGCAGTTCTTC. Translation: CASSQDLLAGGPSEQFF.

This sequence joins TRBV29-1 and TRBJ2-7; a weak D match, TRBD1 (7 bases). V was trimmed by 6 bases and J by 5 bases, leaving 20 bases between them. The CDR3 is 14 residues long. Germline V gene lookup returns CDR1 SQVTM and CDR2 ANQGSEA. The CDR3 loop is CSVGGNRGSDEQYF. CDR3 DNA: TGCAGCGTCGGGGGAAACAGGGGAAGCGACGAGCAGTACTTC.

This chain connects TRBV19 to TRBJ1-1, with D possibly matching TRBD1 (6 bases). V was trimmed by 6 bases and J by 7 bases, leaving 21 bases between them. Looked up from germline, CDR1 is LNHDA and CDR2 is SQIVND (reference sequence). This CDR3 region has 15 residues. The chain's CDR3 is CASSPPRGRTIEAFF. The CDR3 region has the DNA TGTGCCAGTAGCCCTCCGAGGGGGAGAACAATTGAAGCTTTCTTT.

V and J are TRBV28 and TRBJ1-5, with 7 bases identical to TRBD1. The CDR3 runs to 17 residues. Trimming took 5 bases from V and 0 from J; bases not matched to a gene: 10. The germline gives CDR1 MDHEN, CDR2 SYDVKM. As DNA, the CDR3 is TGTGCCAGCAGTCCTACCCTAGGGACAGATAGCAATCAGCCCCAGCATTTT. Its protein is CASSPTLGTDSNQPQHF.

The chain couples TRBV28 to TRBJ2-7; 7 bases map to TRBD2. Unmatched junction bases numbered 3, after V lost 6 bases and J lost 4 bases. The CDR3 is 12 residues long. Germline CDR1 MDHEN, CDR2 SYDVKM. This chain's CDR3 is CASRGGSYEQYF. Written as DNA, the CDR3 is TGTGCCAGCAGGGGGGGGTCTTACGAGCAGTACTTC.